This T cell receptor (beta chain) stems from a study of blood T cell repertoires in COVID-19. Overall study: There were acute and convalescent COVID-19 samples, and they came from the United States, Italy and Spain. The analysed material was cDNA or gDNA that came from T cells, B-cell-depleted T cells, or PBMCs.

The ends were cut back, 0 bases at V and 8 bases at J, with 10 bases in the middle. CDR3 size: 14 residues. Germline V gene lookup returns CDR1 MNHEY and CDR2 SVGAGI. Source study methods: Reference gene primers were amplified, and this amplification served to estimate nucleated cell counts. TCRdb's table, derived via immunoSEQ multiplex PCR, lists solely in-frame clones and lacks some. V, J and clone size were drawn from that table, and D and trimming were deduced from the DNA. The repertoire holds about 88,000 clones, with about 90% as singletons. This clonotype was sampled from a male donor with acute or convalescent COVID-19. The chain recombines TRBV6-5 with TRBJ2-2, with D possibly TRBD2 on 5 matching bases. Sequenced input: peripheral blood. As DNA, the CDR3 is TGTGCCAGCAGTTACTCCTTGAGGGCTGGGGAGCTGTTTTTT. It translates to CASSYSLRAGELFF.